Following are 8 T cell receptor beta chains from one sample sequenced in a study of molecular identifiers for immune sequencing clone quantification. TCRdb reanalysed the PCR reads using MiXCR and keeps one entry per CDR3 protein. The sample yields under 600,000 distinct CDR3 sequences, about a fifth seen once. Material: naive CD8+ T cells from blood, with Jurkat cell RNA spiked in. The subset: FACS-sorted CD8+CD4-CCR7+CD45RA+ naive T cells. The receptors originated from a human donor in good health. Some libraries in this study had Jurkat cell RNA spiked in.

This clonotype occurred many times. The chain couples TRBV10-3 to TRBJ2-7; D not certain. Trimming removed 3 bases from V and 3 bases from J, with 3 bases in between. CDR3 length: 11 amino acids. Germline values: CDR1 ENHRY, CDR2 SYGVKD. CDR3 amino acids: CAISDIYEQYF. Written as DNA, the CDR3 is TGTGCCATCAGTGACATCTACGAGCAGTACTTC.

In the case of this clonotype: This clone may be a read error of a much larger clone one base away. This sequence joins TRBV28 and TRBJ2-3; 9 nucleotides agree with TRBD1. The length of the CDR3 is 16 residues. Per the germline V gene, CDR1 is MDHEN and CDR2 is SYDVKM. V trimming: 5 bases; J trimming: 4 bases; junction bases outside the gene matches: 10. The CDR3 is CASSGSLDRGSDTQYF. DNA of the CDR3: TGTGCCAGCAGTGGAAGCCTGGACAGGGGTTCAGATACGCAGTATTTT.

This clonotype was seen a handful of times. CDR3 in DNA: TGTGCCAGCAGCTCCCCTAGCGGGAGGGAGGTTTACAATGAGCAGTTCTTC. Its protein is CASSSPSGREVYNEQFF. The chain uses TRBV12-3 or TRBV12-4 and TRBJ2-1; 12 bases agree with TRBD2. The CDR3 consists of 17 residues. Trimming removed 6 bases from V and 4 bases from J; junction bases left unmatched: 10.

This clonotype was counted between two and nine times. The CDR3 reads CASSKYKPTNEKLFF. In DNA, the CDR3 is TGCGCCAGCAGCAAATACAAACCAACTAATGAAAAACTGTTTTTT. The chain employs TRBV5-1 and TRBJ1-4; D is uncertain. From germline, CDR1 is SGHRS and CDR2 YFSETQ. This CDR3 region has 15 residues. V was pared by 4 bases and J by 0 bases, with 10 bases between. Full variable domain (missing parts from reference TRBV5-1 and TRBJ1-4): KAGVTQTPRYLIKTRGQQVTLSCSPISGHRSVSWYQQTPGQGLQFLFEYFSETQRNKGNFPGRFSGRQFSNSRSEMNVSTLELGDSALYLCASSKYKPTNEKLFFGSGTQLSVL.

This clonotype was found a few times. CDR3 sequence: CSVVPPNSYEQYF. The DNA for the CDR3 is TGCAGCGTTGTTCCCCCCAACTCCTACGAGCAGTACTTC. This chain uses TRBV29-1 with TRBJ2-7; D remains unclear. This CDR3 has 13 amino acids. V gave up 4 bases and J gave up 0 bases, with 10 bases separating them. CDR1 and CDR2 from the germline V gene are SQVTM and ANQGSEA.

Notes on this clonotype: This may arise from a read error, as a much more abundant clone is one base away. The rearrangement joins TRBV24-1 to TRBJ2-4, with D unclear. The CDR3 has 17 residues. Trimming took 0 bases from V and 8 from J, leaving 19 bases between them. Germline-derived CDR1 and CDR2 are KGHDR and SFDVKD. DNA for the CDR3: TGTGCCACCAGTGATTTGGTTAGAGGAACTCTTTTAGACATTCAGTACTTC. Translating gives CATSDLVRGTLLDIQYF.

This clonotype was observed a few times. The V call is TRBV12-3 or TRBV12-4, the J call TRBJ2-1, with unresolved D. With 6 bases removed from V and 8 bases from J, the gap between germline ends came to 14 bases. CDR3 size: 13 residues. DNA for the CDR3: TGTGCCAGCAGGCTTACCGTGGATGATGAGCAGTTCTTC. It yields the protein CASRLTVDDEQFF.

This chain uses TRBV9 with TRBJ2-7, with 10 positions matching TRBD1. Trimming cost V 4 bases and J 6 bases; bases outside gene matches: 4. Germline CDR1 SGDLS, CDR2 YYNGEE. The CDR3 has 13 residues. The CDR3 is CASSRQGAGEQYF. As DNA, the CDR3 is TGTGCCAGCAGCCGACAGGGGGCTGGCGAGCAGTACTTC.